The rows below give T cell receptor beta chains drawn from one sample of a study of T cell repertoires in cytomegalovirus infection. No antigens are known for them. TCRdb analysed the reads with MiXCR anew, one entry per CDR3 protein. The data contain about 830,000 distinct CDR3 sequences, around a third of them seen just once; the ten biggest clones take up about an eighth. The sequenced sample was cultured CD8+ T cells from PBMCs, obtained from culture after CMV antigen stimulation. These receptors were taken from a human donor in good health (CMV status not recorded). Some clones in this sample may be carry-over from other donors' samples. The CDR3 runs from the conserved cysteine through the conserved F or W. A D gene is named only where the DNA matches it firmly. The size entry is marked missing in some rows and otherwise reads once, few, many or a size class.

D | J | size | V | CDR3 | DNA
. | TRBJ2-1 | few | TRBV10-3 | CAILGQGPNNEQFF | TGTGCCATCCTTGGGCAGGGTCCTAACAATGAGCAGTTCTTC
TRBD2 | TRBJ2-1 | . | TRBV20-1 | CSARGGLAGSYNEQFF | TGCAGTGCTAGAGGGGGACTAGCGGGCTCCTACAATGAGCAGTTCTTC
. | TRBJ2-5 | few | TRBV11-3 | CASSQGGAYQETQYF | TGTGCCAGCAGCCAGGGGGGGGCCTACCAAGAGACCCAGTACTTC
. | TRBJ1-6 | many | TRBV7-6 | CASSLSVGGDSPLHF | TGTGCCAGCAGCTTATCCGTCGGGGGTGATTCACCCCTCCACTTT
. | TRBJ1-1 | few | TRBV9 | CASSLEDGGHTEAFF | TGTGCCAGCAGCCTAGAGGACGGAGGTCACACTGAAGCTTTCTTT
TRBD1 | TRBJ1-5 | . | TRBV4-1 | CASSLQQGVGNQPQHF | TGCGCCAGCAGCTTACAACAGGGGGTTGGCAATCAGCCCCAGCATTTT
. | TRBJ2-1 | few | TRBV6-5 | CASSYSPGAGEQFF | TGTGCCAGCAGTTACTCGCCCGGCGCCGGTGAGCAGTTCTTC
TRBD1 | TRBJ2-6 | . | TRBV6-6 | CASRGAQGESGANVLTF | TGTGCCAGTCGCGGAGCGCAGGGGGAATCTGGGGCCAACGTCCTGACTTTC
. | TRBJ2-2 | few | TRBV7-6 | CASSFTPGELFF | TGTGCCAGCAGCTTTACCCCCGGGGAGCTGTTTTTT
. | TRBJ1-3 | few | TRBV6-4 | CASTLLWNTIYF | TGTGCCAGCACCCTCCTATGGAACACCATATATTTT
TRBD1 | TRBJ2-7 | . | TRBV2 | CASTIPGQGFYEQYF | TGTGCCAGCACGATCCCGGGACAGGGATTCTACGAGCAGTACTTC
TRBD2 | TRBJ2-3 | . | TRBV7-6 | CASSLDSPQRGSDTQYF | TGTGCCAGCAGCTTAGATTCCCCGCAGCGGGGGTCAGATACGCAGTATTTT
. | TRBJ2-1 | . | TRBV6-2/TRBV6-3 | CASSYPPDLFYNEQFF | TGTGCCAGCAGTTATCCCCCGGACTTGTTTTACAATGAGCAGTTCTTC
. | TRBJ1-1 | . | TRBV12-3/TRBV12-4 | CASSSGELNTEAFF | TGTGCCAGCAGTTCAGGGGAACTGAACACTGAAGCTTTCTTT
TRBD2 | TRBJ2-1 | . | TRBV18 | CASSPQTSGPYNEQFF | TGTGCCAGCTCACCCCAGACTAGCGGACCATACAATGAGCAGTTCTTC
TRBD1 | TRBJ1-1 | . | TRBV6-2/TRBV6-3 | CASSTTGGRDTEAFF | TGTGCCAGCAGTACCACAGGGGGACGGGACACTGAAGCTTTCTTT
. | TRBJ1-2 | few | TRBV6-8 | CASSYSREGYYGYTF | TGTGCCAGCAGTTACTCTAGGGAGGGGTACTATGGCTACACCTTC
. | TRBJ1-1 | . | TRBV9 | CASSVVGGRSIEAFF | TGTGCCAGCAGCGTAGTCGGGGGGCGTAGTATTGAAGCTTTCTTT
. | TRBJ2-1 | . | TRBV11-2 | CASSATTSRSYNEQFF | TGTGCCAGCAGCGCCACCACTTCTAGATCCTACAATGAGCAGTTCTTC
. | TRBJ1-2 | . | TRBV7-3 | CASTSRAGILSSGYTF | TGTGCCAGCACCTCCCGGGCAGGGATTTTGTCGTCGGGCTACACCTTC
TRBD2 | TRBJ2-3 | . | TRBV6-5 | CASSPSGGAFTDTQYF | TGTGCCAGCAGTCCTAGCGGGGGGGCGTTCACAGATACGCAGTATTTT
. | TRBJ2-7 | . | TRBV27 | CASSPSPGDLTYEQYF | TGTGCCAGCAGTCCCTCTCCGGGGGACCTCACCTACGAGCAGTACTTC